Below, one T cell receptor beta chain is given with its context. The sample comes from a study of OX40 agonist ivuxolimab in advanced cancers. Study background: Partial responses were recorded for three patients, including one with hepatocellular carcinoma and two with cutaneous melanoma.

Assay used: immunoSEQ multiplex PCR; TCRdb lists only in-frame clones, some missing. The data contain around 60,000 clones, approximately 81% of them seen just once; the ten biggest clones take up more than 1.5%. This CDR3 region has 16 residues. The clonotype originates from an adult with an advanced solid tumor such as melanoma, head and neck, liver or kidney cancer. The chain combines TRBV21-1 with TRBJ1-1. TRBV21-1 represents a pseudogene. This sample comprised CD4+ or CD8+ T cells sorted from blood, obtained in a trial of the OX40 agonist ivuxolimab. CDR3 sequence (DNA): TGTGCCAGCAGCAAGTTCGGATGGTCCATAGCCACTGAAGCTTTCTTT. Protein sequence: CASSKFGWSIATEAFF.